The next 22 T cell receptor beta chains were all read from a single sample in a study of blood T cell repertoires in COVID-19. Sequencing was performed with immunoSEQ multiplex PCR; in TCRdb, only in-frame clones are kept and a portion is missing. The data contain 190,000 or so clones, more than 65% of them singletons. The sequencing input was PBMCs or T cells enriched from blood (not recorded which). The receptors originated from a man aged 40-49 years who had recovered from COVID-19.

This clone has only one observation. This chain uses TRBV7-6 with TRBJ1-1, with D possibly TRBD1 on 5 matching bases. Trimming took 8 bases from V and 1 from J, leaving 8 bases between them. The CDR3 contains 12 residues. In germline, CDR1 is SGHVS, CDR2 FNYEAQ. The CDR3, as DNA: TGTGCCAGCGGCGGGGGGAACACTGAAGCTTTCTTT. This sequence encodes CASGGGNTEAFF.

The chain combines TRBV7-9 with TRBJ1-6; perhaps TRBD1 as D (5 bases). Between the trimmed V and J ends, which lost 3 bases and 8 bases, there was a span of 14 bases. The germline V gene has CDR1 SEHNR and CDR2 FQNEAQ (reference sequence). This CDR3 has 15 amino acids. CDR3 region: CASSFSTTGDSPLHF. The CDR3 nucleotides are TGTGCCAGCAGCTTCTCCACTACGGGGGATTCACCCCTCCACTTT. The whole variable domain, filled in from reference TRBV7-9 and TRBJ1-6, reads DTGVSQNPRHKITKRGQNVTFRCDPISEHNRLYWYRQTLGQGPEFLTYFQNEAQLEKSRLLSDRFSAERPKGSFSTLEIQRTEQGDSAMYLCASSFSTTGDSPLHFGNGTRLTVT.

V gene TRBV4-2 combines with J gene TRBJ1-6; D gene unclear. CDR3 size: 15 residues. Germline V CDR1 and CDR2: LGHNA, YNFKEQ. Deletions cut 4 bases from V and 7 bases from J, with 14 bases between. The CDR3 nucleotides read TGTGCCAGCAGCCGAGGGAGGGAAAACAATTCACCCCTCCACTTT. Translated: CASSRGRENNSPLHF.

This chain uses TRBV30 with TRBJ2-2; maybe TRBD1 (5 bases). The CDR3 extends over 15 amino acids. V lost 2 bases and J 6 bases, leaving 16 bases between the germline ends. Per germline, CDR1 GTSNPN and CDR2 SVGIG (reference sequence). DNA for the CDR3: TGTGCCTGGAGTTATGCAGGGTCATCACCCGGGGAGCTGTTTTTT. Residues: CAWSYAGSSPGELFF.

The V and J genes are TRBV5-6 and TRBJ1-1; D is uncertain. This CDR3 is 11 amino acids long. Germline CDR1 reads SGHDT; CDR2 reads YYEEEE. Trimming shortened V by 0 bases and J by 8 bases, and 5 bases separated the two germline ends. CDR3 residues: CASSLAREAFF. The CDR3, as DNA: TGTGCCAGCAGCTTGGCCCGGGAAGCTTTCTTT.

This clone occurred once. The rearrangement uses TRBV6-5 and TRBJ2-1; a possible D gene is TRBD2 (6 bases). Germline V gene lookup returns CDR1 MNHEY and CDR2 SVGAGI. This CDR3 has 11 amino acids. V lost 2 bases, J lost 15 bases, and 11 bases lay in between. CDR3 protein: CASSYGGYVFF. CDR3 nucleotides: TGTGCCAGCAGTTACGGGGGGTATGTGTTCTTC.

This chain links TRBV3-1 (or the pseudogene TRBV3-2) with TRBJ1-2; D uncertain. The V gene's germline CDR1 is LGHDT and CDR2 YNNKEL (reference sequence). There are 16 residues in the CDR3. V shed 0 bases and J shed 2 bases, with 13 bases lying between them. CDR3 sequence: CASSQEGGSPNYGYTF. The DNA for the CDR3 is TGTGCCAGCAGCCAAGAGGGCGGGAGCCCGAACTATGGCTACACCTTC.

The chain links TRBV5-1 to TRBJ2-5; 8 nucleotides agree with TRBD1. CDR3 length: 14 residues. Germline-derived CDR1 and CDR2 are SGHRS and YFSETQ. Germline trimming cut 3 bases from V and 4 bases from J; bases unmatched to any gene: 5. The CDR3 DNA reads TGCGCCAGCAGCTCACAGGGGGTGAGAGAGACCCAGTACTTC. Amino acid sequence: CASSSQGVRETQYF.

J is TRBJ2-1 and V is TRBV3-1 (or the pseudogene TRBV3-2); 7 nucleotides agree with TRBD1. The ends lost 1 base at V and 14 bases at J; junction bases unmatched: 5. Germline-derived CDR1 and CDR2 are LGHDT and YNNKEL (reference sequence). There are 12 residues in the CDR3. CDR3 loop: CASSQAGGSKFF. Written as DNA, the CDR3 is TGTGCCAGCAGCCAAGCAGGGGGATCTAAGTTCTTC.

The chain combines TRBV6-1 with TRBJ2-7; tentatively, D is TRBD2 (6 bases). Trimming took 2 bases from V and 2 from J, leaving 10 bases between them. The CDR3 has 14 residues. Germline CDR1 reads MNHNS; CDR2 reads SASEGT. CDR3 nucleotides: TGTGCCAGCAGTGAACGGCCGGGGGCCTACGAGCAGTACTTC. It codes for CASSERPGAYEQYF.

In nucleotides, the CDR3 is TGTGCCACCACCAGGACAGGGAACTCCTACGAGCAGTACTTC. This codes for CATTRTGNSYEQYF. The J gene is TRBJ2-7, the V gene TRBV15; 8 bases are a match to TRBD1. There are 14 residues in the CDR3. The V and J ends lost 7 bases and 0 bases, in that order; junction bases with no gene match: 5. Germline-derived CDR1 and CDR2 are LNHNV and YYDKDF (reference sequence).

V usage is TRBV11-2 and J usage is TRBJ1-3, with 7 positions matching TRBD1. The V gene's germline CDR1 is SGHAT and CDR2 FQNNGV. The junction had 10 bases not matched to a gene; V was cut back by 0 bases and J by 5 bases. The CDR3 length is 17 residues. As DNA, the CDR3 is TGTGCCAGCAGCTTAGATCAGGGGGAGATACCAAGAAACACCATATATTTT. It yields the protein CASSLDQGEIPRNTIYF.

This clone came up a few times. Within the sample, other DNA sequences also encode this same CDR3. The V and J genes are TRBV28 and TRBJ1-2; tentative D call: TRBD1 (5 bases). Trimming took 1 base from V and 8 from J, leaving 11 bases between them. Per germline, CDR1 MDHEN and CDR2 SYDVKM. The CDR3 covers 13 residues. The CDR3 region is CASSLSGVGGYTF. DNA of the CDR3: TGTGCCAGCAGTTTATCGGGGGTAGGGGGCTACACCTTC.

V usage is TRBV18 and J usage is TRBJ2-3, with D maybe TRBD2 (6 bases). Trimming pared 5 bases from V and 3 bases from J, leaving 12 bases between. The germline gives CDR1 KGHSH, CDR2 LQKENI. The CDR3 spans 14 residues. The CDR3 reads CASSSLARTDTQYF. The CDR3 nucleotides read TGTGCCAGCTCATCCCTAGCGCGGACAGATACGCAGTATTTT.

V gene TRBV14 combines with J gene TRBJ1-3; D is undetermined. V was cut by 3 bases and J by 2 bases, with 2 bases left in between. Looked up from germline, CDR1 is SGHDN and CDR2 is FVKESK. CDR3 size: 12 residues. As DNA, the CDR3 is TGTGCCAGCAGCCACACTGGAAACACCATATATTTT. Translating it yields CASSHTGNTIYF.

Remarks on this clone: This sample includes further DNA sequences coding for the same CDR3. The V and J genes are TRBV5-4 and TRBJ1-1; a possible D gene is TRBD1 (6 bases). The germline V gene has CDR1 SGHNT and CDR2 YYREEE (reference sequence). Trimming stripped 2 bases from V and 5 bases from J, with 10 bases between. CDR3 length equals 13 residues. The CDR3 DNA follows: TGTGCCAGCAGCTTACAGGGTGGGACTGAAGCTTTCTTT. Encoded protein: CASSLQGGTEAFF.

The chain recombines TRBV6-2 or TRBV6-3 with TRBJ1-5; D is perhaps TRBD1 (6 bases). The CDR3 length is 13 residues. The germline gives CDR1 MNHEY, CDR2 SVGEGT. The V and J ends lost 4 bases and 4 bases respectively, with 8 bases between them. CDR3 in amino acids: CASSWTENQPQHF. In DNA, the CDR3 is TGTGCCAGCAGTTGGACAGAAAATCAGCCCCAGCATTTT.

A remark on this clone: The same CDR3 arises from other DNA sequences in this sample as well. V gene TRBV28 combines with J gene TRBJ1-2; D is ambiguous. Trimming removed 2 bases from V and 5 bases from J, with 6 bases in between. Per germline, CDR1 MDHEN and CDR2 SYDVKM. This CDR3 comprises 12 residues. CDR3 DNA sequence: TGTGCCAGCAGTTTAGAGGGTTATGGCTACACCTTC. Encoded protein: CASSLEGYGYTF.

In DNA form, the CDR3 reads TGTGCCAGCAGTGGGGACAGCAGGGAGCTGTTTTTT. This encodes CASSGDSRELFF. This chain joins TRBV25-1 and TRBJ2-2; TRBD1 matches at 7 bases. Germline V gene data show CDR1 as MGHDK and CDR2 as SYGVNS. The CDR3 totals 12 residues. V lost 4 bases to trimming and J lost 9 bases; unmatched junction nucleotides: 2.

This chain links TRBV2 with TRBJ1-1; no clear D gene. V lost 2 bases and J lost 2, with 9 bases in between. Germline CDR1 reads SNHLY; CDR2 reads FYNNEI. This CDR3 is 14 amino acids long. The CDR3 protein is CASSERRTNTEAFF. DNA for the CDR3: TGTGCCAGCAGTGAACGGAGGACCAACACTGAAGCTTTCTTT.

This clone showed up just a few times. The chain uses TRBV24-1 and TRBJ2-7; D perhaps matches TRBD1 (6 bases). Trimming pared 3 bases from V and 3 bases from J, leaving 14 bases between. The germline V gene encodes CDR1 KGHDR and CDR2 SFDVKD. This CDR3 has 15 amino acids. The CDR3 DNA is TGTGCCACCAGTGATCATGGGACATTAGGCTACGAGCAGTACTTC. Protein sequence: CATSDHGTLGYEQYF.

The gene calls are TRBV28 and TRBJ1-4; the D gene is possibly TRBD1 (6 bases). The germline gives CDR1 MDHEN, CDR2 SYDVKM. The germline V and J ends were trimmed by 5 bases and 6 bases, with 19 bases remaining between them. CDR3 size: 16 residues. CDR3 residues: CASSELRGGDDEKLFF. CDR3 in DNA: TGTGCCAGCAGTGAACTTAGGGGGGGGGACGATGAAAAACTGTTTTTT.